The next 22 T cell receptor beta chains were all read from a single sample in a study of cytomegalovirus exposure and HLA in healthy donors. The PCR had 60 Vbeta and 13 Jbeta primers. The table came from immunoSEQ multiplex PCR; TCRdb's copy has only in-frame clones and leaves some out. Of about 110,000 clones listed, 69% were seen once; the top ten hold about 5.5%. What was sequenced was PBMCs. The source is a woman aged 70 to 79 in good health and CMV-seropositive.

CDR3 in DNA: TGTGCCTGGAGTGTACCTGACATTGCTAATTCACCCCTCCACTTT. Protein product: CAWSVPDIANSPLHF. The V and J genes are TRBV30 and TRBJ1-6; the D is unclear. This CDR3 contains 15 residues. V was shortened by 0 bases and J by 6 bases, with 12 bases between the two germline ends. Germline assignment: CDR1 GTSNPN and CDR2 SVGIG (reference sequence).

This chain links TRBV6-4 with TRBJ2-2; 9 bases map to TRBD1. CDR1 is MRHNA and CDR2 is SNTAGT in the germline V gene. The trim removed 11 bases at V and 4 bases at J, leaving 5 bases unmatched. The CDR3 length is 13 residues. The CDR3 region has the DNA TGTGCCTCCGGGGGACAGGGCACCGGGGAGCTGTTTTTT. Encoded protein: CASGGQGTGELFF.

This chain connects TRBV7-2 to TRBJ1-2; D is ambiguous. The CDR3 consists of 12 residues. Trimming pared 2 bases from V and 4 bases from J, leaving 5 bases between. Per the germline V gene, CDR1 is SGHTA and CDR2 is FQGNSA. This CDR3 reads CASSLPPYGYTF. CDR3 bases: TGTGCCAGCAGCTTACCTCCCTATGGCTACACCTTC.

This chain connects TRBV29-1 to TRBJ2-1, with 13 positions matching TRBD2. J lost 0 bases, V lost 6 bases, and 11 bases had no gene match. Germline values: CDR1 SQVTM, CDR2 ANQGSEA. This CDR3 has 18 residues. CDR3 loop: CSVRPTSGGQSSYNEQFF. In DNA, the CDR3 is TGCAGCGTCCGGCCGACTAGCGGGGGGCAGAGCTCCTACAATGAGCAGTTCTTC.

A few counts support this clone. V gene TRBV7-6 combines with J gene TRBJ1-6; D ambiguous. CDR3 length: 14 amino acids. V was cut by 1 base and J by 6 bases, with 7 bases left in between. The germline V gene encodes CDR1 SGHVS and CDR2 FNYEAQ. The CDR3 sequence: CASSLVPGNSPLHF. The CDR3 bases are TGTGCCAGCAGCTTAGTCCCGGGTAATTCACCCCTCCACTTT.

The chain carries TRBV13 and TRBJ2-7, with TRBD1 matching over 7 bases. V lost 6 bases to trimming and J lost 2 bases; unmatched junction nucleotides: 4. This CDR3 region has 13 residues. Germline CDR1 is PRHDT and CDR2 is FYEKMQ (reference sequence). The CDR3 nucleotides read TGTGCCAGCAGGGCCGGGACAGCCTACGAGCAGTACTTC. It specifies CASRAGTAYEQYF.

The chain employs TRBV6-5 and TRBJ1-5, with 8 positions matching TRBD1. Germline trimming cut 6 bases from V and 5 bases from J; bases unmatched to any gene: 9. The length of the CDR3 is 15 residues. Germline CDR1 is MNHEY and CDR2 is SVGAGI. The CDR3 sequence is CASRPDRGLHQPQHF. In DNA, the CDR3 is TGTGCCAGCAGACCCGACAGGGGATTGCATCAGCCCCAGCATTTT.

This clone was counted a few times. This chain uses TRBV25-1 with TRBJ2-5, with D perhaps matching TRBD2 (5 bases). The V and J ends lost 7 bases and 4 bases respectively, with 16 bases between them. The CDR3 totals 14 residues. Germline V gene data show CDR1 as MGHDK and CDR2 as SYGVNS. CDR3 loop: CASTPWEPRETQYF. Here the CDR3 DNA reads TGTGCCAGCACCCCTTGGGAGCCGAGAGAGACCCAGTACTTC.

This clone was picked up one time. The chain recombines TRBV19 with TRBJ1-4; TRBD1 matches at 8 bases. Unmatched junction bases numbered 3, after V lost 4 bases and J lost 2 bases. The CDR3 totals 15 residues. Germline loops: CDR1 LNHDA, CDR2 SQIVND (reference sequence). The CDR3 DNA is TGTGCCAGTAGTACGCAGGGGGCGACTAATGAAAAACTGTTTTTT. It codes for CASSTQGATNEKLFF.

This chain links TRBV18 with TRBJ2-2, with TRBD2 matching over 8 bases. The CDR3 covers 16 residues. Germline loops: CDR1 KGHSH, CDR2 LQKENI. V shed 2 bases and J 1 base; nucleotides not matched to a gene: 3. This CDR3 reads CASSPTLAGNTGELFF. CDR3 nucleotide sequence: TGTGCCAGCTCACCAACGCTAGCGGGGAACACCGGGGAGCTGTTTTTT.

This clone has only a few counts. The chain joins TRBV7-9 to TRBJ2-3; possible D gene TRBD1, 6 bases. Germline V gene lookup returns CDR1 SEHNR and CDR2 FQNEAQ (reference sequence). Between the trimmed V and J ends, which lost 3 bases and 6 bases, there was a span of 13 bases. This CDR3 has 14 amino acids. CDR3 in amino acids: CASSFWGLGDTQYF. For the CDR3, the DNA is TGTGCCAGCAGCTTCTGGGGGCTGGGGGATACGCAGTATTTT.

This clone was seen only once. V is TRBV5-1 and J is TRBJ1-1; D not resolved. CDR1 is SGHRS, CDR2 YFSETQ, per germline. V lost 0 bases, J lost 5 bases, and 11 bases lay in between. This CDR3 contains 14 residues. The CDR3 bases are TGCGCCAGCAGCTTGGCCGGGAGGGAAACTGAAGCTTTCTTT. Residues: CASSLAGRETEAFF. Full variable domain (outside the CDR3, taken from reference TRBV5-1 and TRBJ1-1): KAGVTQTPRYLIKTRGQQVTLSCSPISGHRSVSWYQQTPGQGLQFLFEYFSETQRNKGNFPGRFSGRQFSNSRSEMNVSTLELGDSALYLCASSLAGRETEAFFGQGTRLTVV.

The chain links TRBV15 to TRBJ1-1; D may be TRBD1 (5 bases). This CDR3 has 15 amino acids. V lost 0 bases and J 5 bases, leaving 13 bases between the germline ends. Germline V gene lookup returns CDR1 LNHNV and CDR2 YYDKDF (reference sequence). The CDR3 protein is CATSRDFGGATEAFF. In DNA form, the CDR3 reads TGTGCCACCAGCAGAGATTTCGGGGGAGCGACTGAAGCTTTCTTT.

The chain has TRBV30 and TRBJ1-4; weak D call: TRBD1 (6 bases). This CDR3 has 13 residues. V dropped 5 bases and J dropped 5 bases, with 12 bases sitting between them. In germline, CDR1 is GTSNPN, CDR2 SVGIG (reference sequence). The CDR3 nucleotides read TGTGCCTGGGCAGGACAGCCGAATGAAAAACTGTTTTTT. Protein product: CAWAGQPNEKLFF.

V is TRBV7-2 and J is TRBJ2-3; D call uncertain. The CDR3 is made up of 15 amino acids. Germline-derived CDR1 and CDR2 are SGHTA and FQGNSA. The V end was cut by 5 bases, the J end by 1 base, with 13 bases between. The CDR3 coding sequence is TGTGCCAGCAGCCGGCATTCGCAGGGCACAGATACGCAGTATTTT. This sequence encodes CASSRHSQGTDTQYF.

Of note for this clone: Other DNA sequences within the sample encode an identical CDR3. The chain recombines TRBV6-5 with TRBJ2-2, with D perhaps matching TRBD1 (5 bases). The CDR3 extends over 15 amino acids. The germline CDR1 and CDR2 sequences are MNHEY and SVGAGI. V dropped 2 bases and J dropped 2 bases, with 9 bases sitting between them. CDR3 coding DNA: TGTGCCAGCAGTTACGCAGGGTTAAACACCGGGGAGCTGTTTTTT. Residues: CASSYAGLNTGELFF.

V usage is TRBV6-6 and J usage is TRBJ1-6; D may be TRBD1 (5 bases). The CDR3 loop spans 16 amino acids. CDR1 is MNHNY, CDR2 SVGAGI, per germline (reference sequence). V shed 6 bases and J shed 0 bases, with 12 bases lying between them. The DNA for the CDR3 is TGTGCCAGCAGCCCGAGACAGACCTCCTATAATTCACCCCTCCACTTT. It is translated as CASSPRQTSYNSPLHF.

This rearrangement joins TRBV5-1 to TRBJ2-5, with a tentative D call TRBD2 (6 bases). Trimming pared 3 bases from V and 5 bases from J, leaving 20 bases between. The CDR3 extends over 16 amino acids. The germline V gene has CDR1 SGHRS and CDR2 YFSETQ. The CDR3: CASSYGGQGRRETQYF. The CDR3 nucleotides are TGCGCCAGCAGCTACGGGGGTCAGGGTAGGAGGGAGACCCAGTACTTC. Full variable domain (rest looked up from reference TRBV5-1 and TRBJ2-5): KAGVTQTPRYLIKTRGQQVTLSCSPISGHRSVSWYQQTPGQGLQFLFEYFSETQRNKGNFPGRFSGRQFSNSRSEMNVSTLELGDSALYLCASSYGGQGRRETQYFGPGTRLLVL.

Notes on this clone: One end of the junction does not line up with germline, which may come from a read error. This chain's CDR3 is CASSSNRETQYF. The CDR3, as DNA: TGTGCTAGCAGCTCAAACCGGGAGACCCAGTACTTC. The chain combines TRBV7-7 with TRBJ2-5; D ambiguous. Germline CDR1 is SSHAT and CDR2 is FNYEAQ (reference sequence). The CDR3 covers 12 residues.

The chain links TRBV19 to TRBJ2-5; D gene ambiguous. With 3 bases removed from V and 5 bases from J, the gap between germline ends came to 10 bases. The CDR3 sequence is 13 residues long. The germline V gene has CDR1 LNHDA and CDR2 SQIVND (reference sequence). CDR3 nucleotide sequence: TGTGCCAGTAGTATCAACGTCGGTGAGACCCAGTACTTC. Translation gives CASSINVGETQYF.

This chain links TRBV7-9 with TRBJ2-7; the match to TRBD1 covers 8 bases. This CDR3 spans 13 amino acids. J lost 6 bases, V lost 6 bases, and 7 bases had no gene match. Germline CDR1 is SEHNR and CDR2 is FQNEAQ (reference sequence). CDR3 residues: CASSSDRVGEQYF. In DNA, the CDR3 is TGTGCCAGCAGTTCGGACAGGGTGGGCGAGCAGTACTTC. The entire variable domain, with the rest obtained from reference TRBV7-9 and TRBJ2-7, is as follows: DTGVSQNPRHKITKRGQNVTFRCDPISEHNRLYWYRQTLGQGPEFLTYFQNEAQLEKSRLLSDRFSAERPKGSFSTLEIQRTEQGDSAMYLCASSSDRVGEQYFGPGTRLTVT.

This chain uses TRBV4-1 with TRBJ2-5, with 14 bases lining up with TRBD2. Germline V lookup: CDR1 MGHRA, CDR2 YSYEKL. The ends lost 2 bases at V and 2 bases at J; junction bases unmatched: 10. The length of the CDR3 is 19 residues. The CDR3 spells CASSQIPPGLAGVQETQYF. CDR3 coding DNA: TGCGCCAGCAGCCAAATACCACCGGGACTAGCGGGGGTTCAAGAGACCCAGTACTTC.